This T cell receptor (beta chain) originates from a study of shared clonotypes between healthy human individuals. Study-level points and caveats: The authors sampled blood alone, and tissue repertoires likely differ.

Of note for this clone: Its target is not known.

CDR3 length equals 16 residues. V lost 4 bases to trimming and J lost 0 bases, with 13 bases between them. Germline CDR1 SGHDT, CDR2 YYEEEE. Assay execution proceeded at the deep level. The method was immunoSEQ multiplex PCR; TCRdb's version includes in-frame clones alone and lacks a portion of them. The table has hundreds of thousands of clones, approximately 74% seen once. The chain combines TRBV5-6 with TRBJ2-2, with D maybe TRBD1 (6 bases). The receptor was derived from a man aged 25 to 40 in good health. Sequenced material: memory CD4+ T cells sorted from blood. The subset was: CD45RA-negative fraction. The CDR3 DNA is TGTGCCAGCAGCATGGGACATACTTCGAACACCGGGGAGCTGTTTTTT. The encoded protein is CASSMGHTSNTGELFF.